The source of this T cell receptor beta chain is a study of CD8 T cells in ankylosing spondylitis. By quantitative 5'-RACE with molecular barcodes, the TCR beta libraries were made. TCRdb called the 5' RACE reads again in MiXCR, with one record for every CDR3 protein. The sample has approximately 150,000 distinct CDR3 sequences; 9.8% are singletons. Notes on the study in general: Within ankylosing spondylitis blood, a TCR beta motif made up of seven to nine highly homologous variants appeared to be characteristic. Earlier reports found some motif variants in synovial fluid and blood in reactive arthritis. Reportedly, matched ankylosing spondylitis synovial fluid was significantly enriched for disease-linked clones.

About this clonotype: Its cognate antigen is unknown.

Material: blood, either unsorted or a sorted T cell fraction (not recorded which). The source of this sequence is a female donor with ankylosing spondylitis or in good health (not recorded which).

Written as DNA, the CDR3 is TGCGCCAGCAGCTCTGCCGGGACTTACCTTGGGGAGCTGTTTTTT. Its protein product is CASSSAGTYLGELFF. The chain carries TRBV5-1 and TRBJ2-2, with D tentatively TRBD2 (6 bases). The germline CDR1 and CDR2 sequences are SGHRS and YFSETQ. This CDR3 contains 15 residues. V was clipped by 3 bases and J by 8 bases, with 17 bases between them.